This is a list of T cell receptor beta chains from one sample in a study of breast tumors, draining lymph nodes, adjacent tissues. One entry per CDR3 protein results from TCRdb running MiXCR on the multiplex PCR reads. The table shows approximately 130,000 distinct CDR3 sequences, with 21% occurring only once. Material for sequencing was axillary lymph node tissue. These receptors came from a female donor with breast cancer. Some clones in this sample may be carry-over from other donors' samples. Both conserved end residues are part of each CDR3. D genes are given only for firm matches. Size is stated for part of the rows, as once, few or many counts, or as a class when the clone is expanded.

-,-,13,TRBV6-5,TRBJ2-2,TGTGCCAGCGGTAAAACGTCGGGGATCGAGCTGTTTTTT,CASGKTSGIELFF
-,-,13,TRBV4-3,TRBJ2-1,TGCGCCAGCAGCCTTCAAGACGGGAATGAGCAGTTCTTC,CASSLQDGNEQFF
many,-,14,TRBV20-1,TRBJ2-7,TGCAGTGCTTCCGGACAGGGACTATTCTACGAGCAGTACTTC,CSASGQGLFYEQYF
many,-,16,TRBV7-8,TRBJ1-3,TGTGCCAGCAGCTTAGAGGACATAAGCTCTGGAAACACCATATATTTT,CASSLEDISSGNTIYF
many,-,14,TRBV20-1,TRBJ1-2,TGCAGTGCTAGAACCCCGGACAGAAACTATGGCTACACCTTC,CSARTPDRNYGYTF
many,TRBD1,15,TRBV15,TRBJ2-1,TGTGCCACCAGCATTGAGGGACAGACCGACAATGAGCAGTTCTTC,CATSIEGQTDNEQFF
-,-,13,TRBV19,TRBJ1-1,TGTGCCAGTAGTAGGGCGGTGGTGTCTGAAGCTTTCTTT,CASSRAVVSEAFF
many,-,14,TRBV12-3/TRBV12-4,TRBJ2-7,TGTGCCAGCAGTTTATTGGGCGCCTCCTACGAGCAGTACTTC,CASSLLGASYEQYF
-,-,15,TRBV20-1,TRBJ2-1,TGCAGTGCTAGAGATCTGGGAATTAATCACAATGAGCAGTTCTTC,CSARDLGINHNEQFF
few,TRBD2,17,TRBV28,TRBJ2-3,TGTGCCAGCAGTCTACTCCCTAGCGGGGTGAGGACAGATACGCAGTATTTT,CASSLLPSGVRTDTQYF
-,-,15,TRBV3-1,TRBJ1-4,TGTGCCAGCGCAAGTTCAAGTGGACATTATGAAAAACTGTTTTTT,CASASSSGHYEKLFF
many,-,14,TRBV4-1,TRBJ2-7,TGCGCCAGCAGCCAAGGCCCCGGGGCTGACGAGCAGTACTTC,CASSQGPGADEQYF
many,-,15,TRBV2,TRBJ2-7,TGTGCCAGCAGAGAGGGACATGGGGGATTGGAGGAGCAGTACTTC,CASREGHGGLEEQYF
many,TRBD1,16,TRBV7-6,TRBJ2-5,TGTGCCAGCAGCTGGACGGGCGGGACAGGGCGGGAGACCCAGTACTTC,CASSWTGGTGRETQYF
many,-,13,TRBV29-1,TRBJ2-2,TGCAGCGTTGGTCGCAGAGGGGCCGGGGAGCTGTTTTTT,CSVGRRGAGELFF
many,-,11,TRBV2,TRBJ2-7,TGTGCCAGCAACCAAGACCACGAGCAGTACTTC,CASNQDHEQYF
-,TRBD2,17,TRBV24-1,TRBJ2-3,TGTGCCACCAGTGATACGGGACTAGCGGGGGCAACAGATACGCAGTATTTT,CATSDTGLAGATDTQYF
many,-,15,TRBV7-2,TRBJ2-3,TGTGCCAGCAAAATCGGGACACCTCGCACAGATACGCAGTATTTT,CASKIGTPRTDTQYF
many,-,14,TRBV9,TRBJ2-7,TGTGCCAGCAGCGTAGGGGACCTGACCTACGAGCAGTACTTC,CASSVGDLTYEQYF
many,-,13,TRBV6-5,TRBJ2-3,TGTGCCAGCAGGGAAGATGGCACAGATACGCAGTATTTT,CASREDGTDTQYF
few,TRBD2,15,TRBV28,TRBJ2-1,TGTGCCAGCAGTTTGGTCCTAGCGGGAGTGAATGAGCAGTTCTTC,CASSLVLAGVNEQFF
-,-,14,TRBV9,TRBJ1-6,TGTGCCAGCCGCGTAAGTCCGTATAATTCACCCCTCCACTTT,CASRVSPYNSPLHF
many,TRBD1,16,TRBV19,TRBJ2-1,TGTGCCAGTAGGACCGTGAAGGGACAGACACACAATGAGCAGTTCTTC,CASRTVKGQTHNEQFF
-,-,13,TRBV6-5,TRBJ2-4,TGTGCCAGCCGTACTTTAGCCAAAAACATTCAGTACTTC,CASRTLAKNIQYF
many,-,15,TRBV2,TRBJ1-2,TGTGCCAGCAGTGAAGAGGGGGGCTACGACTATGGCTACACCTTC,CASSEEGGYDYGYTF
-,-,14,TRBV27,TRBJ2-7,TGTGCCAGCAGTTTTCAGGGCCTCACCTACGAGCAGTACTTC,CASSFQGLTYEQYF
many,-,13,TRBV6-5,TRBJ2-5,TGTGCCAGCAGTGAGACAGGGAGGGAGACCCAGTACTTC,CASSETGRETQYF
many,TRBD1,14,TRBV12-3/TRBV12-4,TRBJ2-7,TGTGCCAACAGTGGGTGGCAGGGGGCCTACGAGCAGTACTTC,CANSGWQGAYEQYF
few,-,15,TRBV4-1,TRBJ2-2,TGCGCCAGCAGCCAAGTCGGGGGGCGCGACGGGGAGCTGTTTTTT,CASSQVGGRDGELFF
many,-,15,TRBV19,TRBJ2-3,TGTGCCACCTCGGGCCTAGCTCGGTGGGGGGATACGCAGTATTTT,CATSGLARWGDTQYF
many,TRBD2,15,TRBV7-3,TRBJ2-1,TGTGCCAGCAGGACTGGACTAGCGGGAGACAATGAGCAGTTCTTC,CASRTGLAGDNEQFF
many,TRBD1,15,TRBV6-5,TRBJ2-7,TGTGCCAGCAGTTACTCAGGGACAGGGGTTTACGAGCAGTACTTC,CASSYSGTGVYEQYF
many,TRBD2,16,TRBV11-3,TRBJ2-1,TGTGCCAGCAGCCCTCGACTAGCGGGAGGGCAGGATGAGCAGTTCTTC,CASSPRLAGGQDEQFF
-,-,14,TRBV28,TRBJ1-5,TGTGCCAGCATCCGGGAGGCGTGGAGTCAGCCCCAGCATTTT,CASIREAWSQPQHF
many,-,18,TRBV7-2,TRBJ2-2,TGTGCCAGCAGCTACCCCGTGGGGCGAGCAGCCCTTCCCGGGGAGCTGTTTTTT,CASSYPVGRAALPGELFF
-,TRBD1,15,TRBV12-3/TRBV12-4,TRBJ1-4,TGTGCCAGCAGAAACGACAGGGGCTGGTACGAAAAACTGTTTTTT,CASRNDRGWYEKLFF
many,-,13,TRBV5-1,TRBJ1-4,TGCGCCAGCAGCTTGGCCGAAACCGGGACGGTGTTTTTT,CASSLAETGTVFF
many,-,16,TRBV6-5,TRBJ2-1,TGTGCCAGCAGTTACGGGGTCCCAGGCTCCTACAATGAGCAGTTCTTC,CASSYGVPGSYNEQFF
many,TRBD2,13,TRBV20-1,TRBJ2-7,TGCAGTGCTCCCAATGGGGGGGATGACGAGCAGTACTTC,CSAPNGGDDEQYF
many,-,17,TRBV19,TRBJ2-3,TGTGCCAGTAGTATAGGGGGAGAGGTACTCTCCACAGATACGCAGTATTTT,CASSIGGEVLSTDTQYF